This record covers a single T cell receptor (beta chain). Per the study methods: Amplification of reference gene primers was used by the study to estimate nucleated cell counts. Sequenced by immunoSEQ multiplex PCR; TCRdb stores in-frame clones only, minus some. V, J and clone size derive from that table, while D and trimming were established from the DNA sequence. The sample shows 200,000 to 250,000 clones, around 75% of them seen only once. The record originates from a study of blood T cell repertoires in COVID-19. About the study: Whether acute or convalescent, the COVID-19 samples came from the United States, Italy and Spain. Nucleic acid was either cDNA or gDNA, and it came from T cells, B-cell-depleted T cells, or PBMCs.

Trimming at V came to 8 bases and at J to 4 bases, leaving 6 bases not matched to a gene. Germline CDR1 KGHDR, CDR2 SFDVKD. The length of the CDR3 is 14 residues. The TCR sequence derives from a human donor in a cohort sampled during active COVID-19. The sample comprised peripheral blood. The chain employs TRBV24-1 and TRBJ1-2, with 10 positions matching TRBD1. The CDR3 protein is CATNDGTGVYGYTF. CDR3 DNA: TGTGCCACCAACGACGGGACAGGGGTCTATGGCTACACCTTC.